This TCR beta chain was sequenced in a study of read filtering for tumor transcriptome and immune sequencing. Study summary: Whole-transcriptome libraries were prepared after DNase treatment. TCR-mapped reads were about 4.05 to 11 million with IR-seq versus about 85 to 1,300 with RNA-seq.

Whole-study findings and limits: Approximately 79% of IR-seq clonotypes had a single read, yet these held approximately 3.5% of reads.

The library was built from around 0.4 ug RNA with molecular barcoded adaptors for alpha/delta and beta/gamma chains. In TCRdb, the reads were re-called with MiXCR into one record per CDR3 protein. This table has about 46,000 distinct CDR3 sequences, around 19% appearing once. The CDR3 consists of 13 residues. Germline trimming cut 2 bases from V and 5 bases from J; bases unmatched to any gene: 0. Germline CDR1 reads LGHNA; CDR2 reads YSLEER. This clonotype was recorded many times. Its matching antigen is unknown. This clonotype was obtained from a donor at least 40 years old with multiple myeloma. The sequenced sample consisted of a population of CD138-negative cells sorted from bone marrow. The chain combines TRBV4-3 with TRBJ2-3; 8 bases fit TRBD2. CDR3 amino acids: CASSQLAGDTQYF. CDR3 nucleotides: TGCGCCAGCAGCCAACTAGCGGGAGATACGCAGTATTTT.